The 22 T cell receptor beta chains below come from one sample, sequenced in a study of blood T cell repertoires in COVID-19. Data came from immunoSEQ multiplex PCR; TCRdb stores just in-frame clones and leaves some out. This sample has 450,000 to 500,000 clones; 75% to 90% occur once, and the top ten carry under 9.5%. What was sequenced was PBMCs or T cells enriched from blood (not recorded which). These receptors were obtained from a woman aged 60-70 years who had recovered from COVID-19.

V is TRBV27 and J is TRBJ1-2; TRBD1 matches at 9 bases. The trim removed 8 bases at V and 5 bases at J, leaving 6 bases unmatched. CDR1 is MNHEY, CDR2 SMNVEV, per germline (reference sequence). This CDR3 comprises 13 residues. The CDR3 DNA is TGTGCCAGCTCCCAGGGGACAGGGTATGGCTACACCTTC. This gives the protein CASSQGTGYGYTF.

The chain is built from TRBV10-3 and TRBJ2-7, with 9 bases that match TRBD1. The V gene end was trimmed by 6 bases and the J gene end by 3 bases; junction bases not matched to a gene: 6. This CDR3 region has 14 residues. CDR1 and CDR2 from the germline V gene are ENHRY and SYGVKD. The CDR3 DNA reads TGTGCCATCAGCGGGCGGGACAGGGTCTACGAGCAGTACTTC. Its translation: CAISGRDRVYEQYF.

The V call is TRBV3-1 (or the pseudogene TRBV3-2), the J call TRBJ1-2; 8 nucleotides align to TRBD1. The V gene's germline CDR1 is LGHDT and CDR2 YNNKEL (reference sequence). The trim removed 5 bases at V and 4 bases at J, leaving 6 bases unmatched. The CDR3 spans 14 residues. DNA of the CDR3: TGTGCCAGCAGCGTCGGACAGGGTCCCTATGGCTACACCTTC. It is translated as CASSVGQGPYGYTF.

The rearrangement joins TRBV12-2 to TRBJ1-1. TRBV12-2 constitutes a pseudogene. The CDR3 runs 12 residues. The CDR3 DNA follows: TGTGCAAGTCGCTTGAGCGAAACTGAAGCTTTCTTT. It is translated as CASRLSETEAFF.

CDR3 DNA: TGTGCCAGCAGGGGACAGGTTCCCTACGAGCAGTACGTC. It is translated as CASRGQVPYEQYV. The V and J genes are TRBV27 and TRBJ2-7; TRBD1 aligns across 8 bases. Germline assignment: CDR1 MNHEY and CDR2 SMNVEV (reference sequence). The CDR3 loop spans 13 amino acids. Unmatched junction bases numbered 3, after V lost 6 bases and J lost 2 bases.

This chain links TRBV6-5 with TRBJ1-5, with 10 bases that match TRBD1. V was pared by 3 bases and J by 3 bases, with 5 bases of the junction left unmatched. Germline V lookup: CDR1 MNHEY, CDR2 SVGAGI. The CDR3 has 16 amino acids. CDR3 region: CASSYETGGSNQPQHF. CDR3 nucleotides: TGTGCCAGCAGTTATGAGACAGGGGGCTCCAATCAGCCCCAGCATTTT.

This chain joins TRBV6-5 and TRBJ1-1; TRBD1 agrees at 7 bases. Trimming at V came to 6 bases and at J to 0 bases, leaving 4 bases not matched to a gene. Germline values: CDR1 MNHEY, CDR2 SVGAGI. The length of the CDR3 is 14 residues. The CDR3 loop is CASRGQQMNTEAFF. The CDR3 coding sequence is TGTGCCAGCAGGGGACAGCAAATGAACACTGAAGCTTTCTTT.

The J gene is TRBJ2-7, the V gene TRBV6-5; D is ambiguous. V dropped 6 bases and J dropped 2 bases, with 17 bases sitting between them. Germline V gene lookup returns CDR1 MNHEY and CDR2 SVGAGI. The CDR3 runs to 15 residues. The CDR3 nucleotides read TGTGCCAGCAGCCACGACAAGGCAGACACCTACGAGCAGTACGTC. Protein sequence: CASSHDKADTYEQYV.

The chain combines TRBV12-5 with TRBJ1-4; D gene uncertain. Germline assignment: CDR1 LGHNT and CDR2 FRNRAP. Trimming took 1 base from V and 1 from J, leaving 4 bases between them. This CDR3 is 14 amino acids long. The CDR3 spells CASGLGGTNEKLFF. As DNA, the CDR3 is TGTGCTAGTGGTTTGGGAGGAACTAATGAAAAACTGTTTTTT.

The chain employs TRBV2 and TRBJ2-6, with TRBD2 matching 9 bases. V shed 4 bases and J 3 bases; nucleotides not matched to a gene: 4. Germline-derived CDR1 and CDR2 are SNHLY and FYNNEI. This CDR3 is built from 16 residues. CDR3 sequence reads: CASSGGGARGANVLTF. Here the CDR3 DNA reads TGTGCCAGCAGTGGCGGGGGGGCGCGTGGGGCCAACGTCCTGACTTTC.

The V gene is TRBV5-1, the J gene TRBJ2-3; 11 positions match TRBD2. Germline V CDR1 and CDR2: SGHRS, YFSETQ. J lost 2 bases, V lost 4 bases, and 6 bases had no gene match. This CDR3 is built from 16 residues. As DNA, the CDR3 is TGCGCCAGCAGCCCACTAGCGGGGGTGATCACAGATACGCAGTATTTT. As protein: CASSPLAGVITDTQYF.

The chain has TRBV5-1 and TRBJ1-3; D is perhaps TRBD1 (5 bases). V lost 3 bases, J lost 3 bases, and 10 bases lay in between. CDR3 size: 14 residues. The germline CDR1 and CDR2 sequences are SGHRS and YFSETQ. The CDR3, as DNA: TGCGCCAGCAGCTCCGGGGGTCGTGGAAACACCATATATTTT. It is translated as CASSSGGRGNTIYF.

The chain links TRBV24-1 to TRBJ1-1; D is undetermined. V was trimmed by 4 bases and J by 8 bases, leaving 7 bases between them. Germline V gene lookup returns CDR1 KGHDR and CDR2 SFDVKD. The CDR3 spans 11 residues. The CDR3 bases are TGTGCCACCAGTGACCACTGGGAAGCTTTCTTT. Translating it yields CATSDHWEAFF.

The chain employs TRBV19 and TRBJ1-3; 7 bases fit TRBD1. The germline V gene encodes CDR1 LNHDA and CDR2 SQIVND (reference sequence). The CDR3 has 17 residues. V lost 4 bases to trimming and J lost 4 bases; unmatched junction nucleotides: 13. For the CDR3, the DNA is TGTGCCAGTAGTACCCGTAACCGACAGGGTGCCGGAAACACCATATATTTT. Amino acids: CASSTRNRQGAGNTIYF.

This chain joins TRBV6-5 and TRBJ2-3; 8 nucleotides align to TRBD2. Germline CDR1 and CDR2: MNHEY and SVGAGI. V lost 2 bases to trimming and J lost 2 bases; unmatched junction nucleotides: 3. The CDR3 loop spans 15 amino acids. The CDR3 loop is CASSYAGGPTDTQYF. CDR3 nucleotides: TGTGCCAGCAGTTACGCGGGGGGCCCCACAGATACGCAGTATTTT.

This chain links TRBV7-9 with TRBJ1-1, with TRBD1 matching 8 bases. The CDR3 has 15 residues. V was pared by 2 bases and J by 0 bases, with 2 bases of the junction left unmatched. Germline CDR1 and CDR2: SEHNR and FQNEAQ (reference sequence). The DNA of the CDR3 is TGTGCCAGCAGCTTACGACAGGGGATGAACACTGAAGCTTTCTTT. The encoded protein is CASSLRQGMNTEAFF.

The rearrangement uses TRBV6-5 and TRBJ1-6, with D maybe TRBD1 (6 bases). The CDR3 runs to 14 residues. From germline, CDR1 is MNHEY and CDR2 SVGAGI. The germline V and J ends were trimmed by 6 bases and 9 bases, with 15 bases remaining between them. In DNA form, the CDR3 reads TGTGCCAGCAGCCCAGGGGATTTCGGTTCACCCCTCCACTTT. Translation gives CASSPGDFGSPLHF.

J is TRBJ1-5 and V is TRBV24-1, with D possibly matching TRBD1 (5 bases). Germline values: CDR1 KGHDR, CDR2 SFDVKD. This CDR3 has 12 residues. Trimming took off 6 bases at V and 6 bases at J, with 8 bases between the two ends. As DNA, the CDR3 is TGTGCCACCAGTCAGGGAAGTCAGCCCCAGCATTTT. Amino acids: CATSQGSQPQHF.

The CDR3 nucleotides are TGTGCCAGCAGCCCCCGAGCGGGGGGGCAAGGAGAGACCCAGTACTTC. Amino acid sequence: CASSPRAGGQGETQYF. The chain couples TRBV5-4 to TRBJ2-5; 10 bases are shared with TRBD2. The CDR3 has 16 residues. Germline trimming cut 4 bases from V and 4 bases from J; bases unmatched to any gene: 10. Germline V gene data show CDR1 as SGHNT and CDR2 as YYREEE (reference sequence).

This clone has just one count. V and J are TRBV11-2 and TRBJ2-5; 12 nucleotides align to TRBD2. Trimming at V came to 3 bases and at J to 5 bases, leaving 7 bases not matched to a gene. CDR3 length: 16 residues. Germline V lookup: CDR1 SGHAT, CDR2 FQNNGV. The CDR3 DNA is TGTGCCAGCAGCTTCAGACTAGCGGGGGTCTCGGAGACCCAGTACTTC. Residues: CASSFRLAGVSETQYF.

This chain uses TRBV19 with TRBJ2-1; TRBD1 agrees at 8 bases. The CDR3 sequence is 16 residues long. Germline CDR1 and CDR2: LNHDA and SQIVND (reference sequence). Trimming cost V 1 base and J 4 bases; bases outside gene matches: 6. The CDR3 reads CASSIGQGARYNEQFF. The CDR3 DNA reads TGTGCCAGTAGTATAGGGCAGGGGGCGCGTTACAATGAGCAGTTCTTC.

The J gene is TRBJ1-4, the V gene TRBV27; 7 bases are shared with TRBD1. Trimming took 3 bases from V and 7 from J; bases not matched to a gene: 5. CDR1 MNHEY and CDR2 SMNVEV come from the germline V gene (reference sequence). CDR3 size: 14 residues. CDR3 region: CASSFEGAGEKLFF. As DNA, the CDR3 is TGTGCCAGCAGTTTTGAGGGGGCAGGTGAAAAACTGTTTTTT.